Listed here are 15 T cell receptor beta chains from one sample, sequenced in a study of identical twins (dated by TCRdb to 2016 to 2017). The method was 5' RACE. Sequenced on an Illumina HiSeq 2000. The public reads were quality trimmed at Q25 with fastp and then assembled into clones with MiXCR by TCRdb, keeping productive beta chains. Rows are unified per CDR3 protein, each entry keeping the most common DNA and genes. Counted in this sample were 500,000 to 650,000 distinct CDR3 sequences; just over 7% of them appeared once. The ten largest clones capture 1.6% of the sample. This sample also belongs to another study, concerning yellow fever vaccine responses in identical twins.

Sequenced input: PBMCs. The receptors shown here come from a woman under 30 in good health.

In the case of this clonotype: The germline gene is not matched at one end of the junction; a read error may be the cause. The rearrangement uses TRBV20-1 and TRBJ2-1; TRBD2 matches at 9 bases. Germline V gene sequence: CDR1 DFQATT, CDR2 SNEGSKA (reference sequence). The CDR3 contains 16 residues. The CDR3 region has the DNA TGCTGTGCTAGACGGTTCGCTAGCGGGGATTACAATGAGCAGTTCTTC. Translation: CCARRFASGDYNEQFF.

This chain joins TRBV20-1 and TRBJ2-1, with TRBD2 identical over 8 bases. This CDR3 comprises 16 residues. Germline-derived CDR1 and CDR2 are DFQATT and SNEGSKA (reference sequence). The V and J ends lost 3 bases and 1 base, in that order; junction bases with no gene match: 8. The CDR3 coding sequence is TGCAGTGCTAGGGACGGGAGGGCCCTATCCTACAATGAGCAGTTCTTC. Protein product: CSARDGRALSYNEQFF.

This clonotype showed up many times. The chain joins TRBV7-8 to TRBJ1-2; no reliable D call. Per the germline V gene, CDR1 is SGHVS and CDR2 is FQNEAQ. Trimming stripped 1 base from V and 6 bases from J, with 15 bases between. CDR3 length: 15 residues. CDR3: CASSLGWTSQDGYTF. CDR3 nucleotides: TGTGCCAGCAGCTTAGGGTGGACGTCCCAGGATGGCTACACCTTC.

The sample holds many counts of this clonotype. The chain carries TRBV5-1 and TRBJ1-4, with unresolved D. The germline V gene encodes CDR1 SGHRS and CDR2 YFSETQ. V was pared by 2 bases and J by 0 bases, with 5 bases between. The CDR3 spans 14 residues. The CDR3 DNA follows: TGCGCCAGCAGCTTCCTTTCAACTAATGAAAAACTGTTTTTT. Encoded protein: CASSFLSTNEKLFF.

This clonotype was seen ten or more times. V gene TRBV5-1 combines with J gene TRBJ2-2; TRBD1 might be the D (6 bases). Germline V gene sequence: CDR1 SGHRS, CDR2 YFSETQ. V was clipped by 5 bases and J by 0 bases, with 17 bases between them. The CDR3 consists of 17 residues. CDR3 nucleotides: TGCGCCAGCAGACACACCATCGGGACACCGAACACCGGGGAGCTGTTTTTT. It is translated as CASRHTIGTPNTGELFF. Based on the CDR3 plus reference TRBV5-1 and TRBJ2-2, the full variable domain is KAGVTQTPRYLIKTRGQQVTLSCSPISGHRSVSWYQQTPGQGLQFLFEYFSETQRNKGNFPGRFSGRQFSNSRSEMNVSTLELGDSALYLCASRHTIGTPNTGELFFGEGSRLTVL.

This clonotype showed up just a few times. This rearrangement joins TRBV12-3 or TRBV12-4 to TRBJ2-1, with 11 bases aligning to TRBD2. The J segment lost 8 bases and the V segment lost 6 bases, leaving 6 bases of the junction unmatched. The CDR3 covers 14 residues. In DNA form, the CDR3 reads TGTGCCAGCAGCGGACTAGCGGGTACAGATGAGCAGTTCTTC. This codes for CASSGLAGTDEQFF.

This chain joins TRBV7-9 and TRBJ2-1; 11 bases agree with TRBD2. After removal of 1 base from V and 4 bases from J, the junction contained 3 bases not matched to a gene. The length of the CDR3 is 16 residues. Germline loops: CDR1 SEHNR, CDR2 FQNEAQ (reference sequence). CDR3 bases: TGTGCCAGCAGCTTAGGGGGACTAGCGGAATACAATGAGCAGTTCTTC. Protein sequence: CASSLGGLAEYNEQFF.

The chain couples TRBV18 to TRBJ2-5; no definite D call. Trimming left V 2 bases short and J 2 bases short, with 6 bases between. Germline V CDR1 and CDR2: KGHSH, LQKENI. The CDR3 consists of 13 residues. CDR3 protein: CASSPVSQETQYF. CDR3 DNA: TGTGCCAGCTCACCAGTCAGTCAAGAGACCCAGTACTTC.

This clonotype was observed a handful of times. This chain connects TRBV11-1 to TRBJ2-2; D is unclear. The CDR3 runs 14 residues. Per germline, CDR1 SGHAT and CDR2 FQDESV (reference sequence). Trimming cost V 6 bases and J 7 bases, with 15 bases left between them. The CDR3 bases are TGTGCCAGCAGTCCGACTCGGACGGTCGGGGAGCTGTTTTTT. It specifies CASSPTRTVGELFF.

This clonotype was recorded at least ten times. The chain joins TRBV5-1 to TRBJ2-3; TRBD1 matches 9 bases. Germline-derived CDR1 and CDR2 are SGHRS and YFSETQ. V lost 1 base, J lost 3 bases, and 6 bases stayed unmatched. CDR3 length equals 16 residues. CDR3 residues: CASSLYPGQGTDTQYF. The CDR3 DNA is TGCGCCAGCAGCTTGTACCCGGGACAGGGTACAGATACGCAGTATTTT.

At least ten counts were recorded for this clonotype. J is TRBJ2-5 and V is TRBV20-1; the D gene is possibly TRBD1 (5 bases). This CDR3 has 13 residues. From germline, CDR1 is DFQATT and CDR2 SNEGSKA (reference sequence). V was clipped by 6 bases and J by 0 bases, with 11 bases between them. The CDR3 sequence is CSANKGNQETQYF. The CDR3 nucleotides read TGCAGTGCCAACAAGGGGAACCAAGAGACCCAGTACTTC.

This clonotype was seen many times. This sequence joins TRBV6-1 and TRBJ2-1, with 7 bases identical to TRBD1. The length of the CDR3 is 15 residues. After removal of 6 bases from V and 3 bases from J, the junction contained 8 bases not matched to a gene. Germline CDR1 MNHNS, CDR2 SASEGT. The CDR3 loop is CASRQGQSFYNEQFF. CDR3 sequence (DNA): TGTGCCAGCAGACAGGGACAGAGCTTCTACAATGAGCAGTTCTTC.

This clonotype was counted many times. The chain has TRBV24-1 and TRBJ1-1; the D gene is possibly TRBD1 (6 bases). Trimming stripped 4 bases from V and 8 bases from J, with 10 bases between. Germline CDR1 and CDR2: KGHDR and SFDVKD. CDR3 length equals 12 residues. The CDR3 loop reads CATSDLRGEAFF. The CDR3 region has the DNA TGTGCCACCAGTGACCTCAGGGGCGAAGCTTTCTTT.

This clonotype was seen many times. This chain uses TRBV3-1 with TRBJ2-7; 13 bases agree with TRBD2. Germline assignment: CDR1 LGHDT and CDR2 YNNKEL (reference sequence). The CDR3 contains 18 residues. J gave up 1 base and V 3 bases, and 9 bases lay outside the gene matches. DNA for the CDR3: TGTGCCAGCAGCCAGTTTACGGGACTAGCGGGACTATCCTACGAGCAGTACTTC. This sequence encodes CASSQFTGLAGLSYEQYF.

In its sample, this clonotype was seen a few times. The chain carries TRBV20-1 and TRBJ1-2, with no clear D. Germline CDR1 DFQATT, CDR2 SNEGSKA (reference sequence). Deletions cut 3 bases from V and 8 bases from J, with 10 bases between. CDR3 length equals 11 residues. The CDR3 protein is CSASGVEGYTF. Written as DNA, the CDR3 is TGCAGTGCTAGCGGAGTCGAGGGCTACACCTTC.